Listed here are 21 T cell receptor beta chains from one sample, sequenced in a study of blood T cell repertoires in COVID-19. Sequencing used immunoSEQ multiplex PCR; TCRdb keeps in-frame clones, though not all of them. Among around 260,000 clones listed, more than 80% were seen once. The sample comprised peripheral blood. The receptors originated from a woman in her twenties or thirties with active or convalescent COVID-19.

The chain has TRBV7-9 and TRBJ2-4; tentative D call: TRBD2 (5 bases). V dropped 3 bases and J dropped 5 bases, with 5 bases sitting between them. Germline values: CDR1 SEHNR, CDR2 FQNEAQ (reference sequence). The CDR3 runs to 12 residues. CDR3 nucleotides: TGTGCCAGCAGCTTCGGGGAAAACATTCAGTACTTC. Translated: CASSFGENIQYF.

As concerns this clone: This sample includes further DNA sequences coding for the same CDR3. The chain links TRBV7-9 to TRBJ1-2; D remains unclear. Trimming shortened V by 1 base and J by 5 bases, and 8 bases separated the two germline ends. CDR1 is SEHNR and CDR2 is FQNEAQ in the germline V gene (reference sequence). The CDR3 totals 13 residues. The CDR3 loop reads CASSLDPGYGYTF. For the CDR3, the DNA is TGTGCCAGCAGCTTAGATCCGGGTTATGGCTACACCTTC. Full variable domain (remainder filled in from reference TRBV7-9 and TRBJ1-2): DTGVSQNPRHKITKRGQNVTFRCDPISEHNRLYWYRQTLGQGPEFLTYFQNEAQLEKSRLLSDRFSAERPKGSFSTLEIQRTEQGDSAMYLCASSLDPGYGYTFGSGTRLTVV.

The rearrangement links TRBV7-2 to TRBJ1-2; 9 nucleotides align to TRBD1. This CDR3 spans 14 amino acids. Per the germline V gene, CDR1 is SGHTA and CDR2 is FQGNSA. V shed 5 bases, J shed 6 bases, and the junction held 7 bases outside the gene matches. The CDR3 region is CASSNPGQGHGYTF. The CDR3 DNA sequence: TGTGCCAGCAGCAATCCGGGACAGGGTCATGGCTACACCTTC.

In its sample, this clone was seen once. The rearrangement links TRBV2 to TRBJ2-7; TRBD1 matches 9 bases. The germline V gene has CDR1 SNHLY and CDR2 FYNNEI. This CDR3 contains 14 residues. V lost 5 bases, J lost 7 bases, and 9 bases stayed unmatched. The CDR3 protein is CASSSGQGPWEQYF. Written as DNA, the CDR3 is TGTGCCAGCAGTTCGGGACAGGGCCCCTGGGAGCAGTACTTC.

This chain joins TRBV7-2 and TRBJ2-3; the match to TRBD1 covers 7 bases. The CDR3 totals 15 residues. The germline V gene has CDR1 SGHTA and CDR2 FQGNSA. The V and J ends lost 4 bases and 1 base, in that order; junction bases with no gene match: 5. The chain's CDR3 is CASSSQGGRTDTQYF. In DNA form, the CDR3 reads TGTGCCAGCAGCTCTCAAGGGGGCCGCACAGATACGCAGTATTTT.

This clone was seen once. DNA for the CDR3: TGTGCCAGCACCCCACTCAAATATGGCTACACCTTC. It translates to CASTPLKYGYTF. V usage is TRBV7-9 and J usage is TRBJ1-2; D gene ambiguous. CDR3 length: 12 amino acids. V was clipped by 7 bases and J by 5 bases, with 11 bases between them. Germline CDR1 SEHNR, CDR2 FQNEAQ (reference sequence). The full variable domain, completed using reference TRBV7-9 and TRBJ1-2, is DTGVSQNPRHKITKRGQNVTFRCDPISEHNRLYWYRQTLGQGPEFLTYFQNEAQLEKSRLLSDRFSAERPKGSFSTLEIQRTEQGDSAMYLCASTPLKYGYTFGSGTRLTVV.

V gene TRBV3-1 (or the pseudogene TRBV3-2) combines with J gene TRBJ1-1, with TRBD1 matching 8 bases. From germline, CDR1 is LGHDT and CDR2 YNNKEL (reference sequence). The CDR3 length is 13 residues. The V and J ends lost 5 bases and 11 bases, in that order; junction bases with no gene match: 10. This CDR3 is CASSEDRAPGAFF. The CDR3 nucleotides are TGTGCCAGCAGCGAGGACAGGGCCCCTGGGGCTTTCTTT.

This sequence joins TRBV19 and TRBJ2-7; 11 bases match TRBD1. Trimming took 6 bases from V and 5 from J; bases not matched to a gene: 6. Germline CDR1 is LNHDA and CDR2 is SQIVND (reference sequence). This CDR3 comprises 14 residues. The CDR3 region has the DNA TGTGCCAGTAGCCTCGGACAGGGGGCCCACGAGCAGTACTTC. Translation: CASSLGQGAHEQYF. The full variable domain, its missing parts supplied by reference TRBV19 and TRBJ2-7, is DGGITQSPKYLFRKEGQNVTLSCEQNLNHDAMYWYRQDPGQGLRLIYYSQIVNDFQKGDIAEGYSVSREKKESFPLTVTSAQKNPTAFYLCASSLGQGAHEQYFGPGTRLTVT.

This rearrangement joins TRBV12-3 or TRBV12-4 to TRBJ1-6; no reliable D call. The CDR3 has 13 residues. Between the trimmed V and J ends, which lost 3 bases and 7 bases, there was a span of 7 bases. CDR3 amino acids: CASSFKRNSPLHF. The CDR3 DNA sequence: TGTGCCAGCAGTTTTAAGCGGAATTCACCCCTCCACTTT.

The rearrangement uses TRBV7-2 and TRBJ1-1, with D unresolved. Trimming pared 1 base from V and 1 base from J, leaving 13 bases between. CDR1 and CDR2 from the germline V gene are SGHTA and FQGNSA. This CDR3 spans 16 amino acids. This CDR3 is CASSLGGMRENTEAFF. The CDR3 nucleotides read TGTGCCAGCAGCTTAGGCGGGATGAGGGAGAACACTGAAGCTTTCTTT.

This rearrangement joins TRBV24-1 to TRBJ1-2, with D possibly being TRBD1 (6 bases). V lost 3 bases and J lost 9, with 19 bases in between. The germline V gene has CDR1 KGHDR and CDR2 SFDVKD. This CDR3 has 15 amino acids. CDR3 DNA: TGTGCCACCAGTGATCCTTCTGAGGGGACAACCAGCTACACCTTC. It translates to CATSDPSEGTTSYTF.

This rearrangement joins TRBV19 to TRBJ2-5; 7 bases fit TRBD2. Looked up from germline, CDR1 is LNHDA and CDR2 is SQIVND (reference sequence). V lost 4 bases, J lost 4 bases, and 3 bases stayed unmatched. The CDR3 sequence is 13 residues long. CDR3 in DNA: TGTGCCAGTAGTAGCGCGGGGGTAGAGACCCAGTACTTC. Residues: CASSSAGVETQYF.

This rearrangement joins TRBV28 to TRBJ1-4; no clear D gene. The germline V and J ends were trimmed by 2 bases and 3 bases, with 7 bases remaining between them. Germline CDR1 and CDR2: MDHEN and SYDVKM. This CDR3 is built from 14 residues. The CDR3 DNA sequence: TGTGCCAGCAGTTTACCCTTTGCTAATGAAAAACTGTTTTTT. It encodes CASSLPFANEKLFF.

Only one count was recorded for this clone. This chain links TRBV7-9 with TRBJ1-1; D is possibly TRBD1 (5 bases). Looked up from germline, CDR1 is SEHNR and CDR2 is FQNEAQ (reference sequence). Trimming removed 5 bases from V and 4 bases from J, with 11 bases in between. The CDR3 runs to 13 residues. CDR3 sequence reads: CASSTGGVTEAFF. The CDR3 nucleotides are TGTGCCAGCAGCACCGGGGGGGTCACTGAAGCTTTCTTT.

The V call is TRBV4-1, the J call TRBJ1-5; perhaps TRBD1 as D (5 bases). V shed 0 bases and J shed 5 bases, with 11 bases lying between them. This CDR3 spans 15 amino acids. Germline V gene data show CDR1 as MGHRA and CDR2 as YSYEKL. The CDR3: CASSQEGGDDQPQHF. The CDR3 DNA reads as TGCGCCAGCAGCCAAGAAGGAGGGGATGATCAGCCCCAGCATTTT.

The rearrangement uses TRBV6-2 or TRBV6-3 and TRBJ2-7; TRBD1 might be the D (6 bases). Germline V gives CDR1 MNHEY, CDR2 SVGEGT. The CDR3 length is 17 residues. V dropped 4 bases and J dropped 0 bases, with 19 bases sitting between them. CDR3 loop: CASSFILRGQLSYEQYF. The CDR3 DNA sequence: TGTGCCAGCAGTTTTATCCTCCGAGGACAGCTCTCCTACGAGCAGTACTTC.

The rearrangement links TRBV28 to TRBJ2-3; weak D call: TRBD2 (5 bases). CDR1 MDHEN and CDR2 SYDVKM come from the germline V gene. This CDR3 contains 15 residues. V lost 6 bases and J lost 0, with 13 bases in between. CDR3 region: CASRERTLSTDTQYF. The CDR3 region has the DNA TGTGCCAGCAGGGAGCGGACTCTTAGCACAGATACGCAGTATTTT.

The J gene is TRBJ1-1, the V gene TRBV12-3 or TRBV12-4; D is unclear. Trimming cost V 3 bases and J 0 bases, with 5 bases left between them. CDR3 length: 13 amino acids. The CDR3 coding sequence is TGTGCCAGCAGTTTCTCGTTGAACACTGAAGCTTTCTTT. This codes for CASSFSLNTEAFF.

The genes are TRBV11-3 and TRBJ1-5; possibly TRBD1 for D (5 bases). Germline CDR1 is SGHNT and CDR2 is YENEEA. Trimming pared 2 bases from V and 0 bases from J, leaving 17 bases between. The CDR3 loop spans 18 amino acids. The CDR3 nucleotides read TGTGCCAGCAGCTTAAGGGGATTCCTGTTACATAGCAATCAGCCCCAGCATTTT. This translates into CASSLRGFLLHSNQPQHF. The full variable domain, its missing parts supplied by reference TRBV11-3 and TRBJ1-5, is EAGVVQSPRYKIIEKKQPVAFWCNPISGHNTLYWYLQNLGQGPELLIRYENEEAVDDSQLPKDRFSAERLKGVDSTLKIQPAELGDSAVYLCASSLRGFLLHSNQPQHFGDGTRLSIL.

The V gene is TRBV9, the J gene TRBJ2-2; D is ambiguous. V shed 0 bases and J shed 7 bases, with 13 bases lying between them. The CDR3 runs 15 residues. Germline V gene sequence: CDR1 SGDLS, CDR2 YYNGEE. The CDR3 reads CASSVVSSQNGELFF. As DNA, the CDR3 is TGTGCCAGCAGCGTAGTATCCTCCCAGAACGGGGAGCTGTTTTTT.

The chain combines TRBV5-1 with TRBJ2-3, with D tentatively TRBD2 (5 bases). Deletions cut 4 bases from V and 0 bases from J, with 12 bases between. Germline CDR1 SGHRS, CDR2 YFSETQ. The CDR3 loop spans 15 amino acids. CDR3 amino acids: CASSQGLKSTDTQYF. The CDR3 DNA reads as TGCGCCAGCAGCCAAGGACTGAAGAGCACAGATACGCAGTATTTT.